One T cell receptor beta chain is described in this entry. Using immunoSEQ multiplex PCR, the repertoire was profiled, and TCRdb retains in-frame clones only, with some absent. The sample includes fewer than 75,000 clones, around nine tenths of them seen just once. This entry is derived from a study of OX40 agonist ivuxolimab in advanced cancers. This clonotype was obtained from an adult with an advanced solid tumor such as melanoma, head and neck, liver or kidney cancer. The sequenced sample was CD4+ or CD8+ T cells sorted from blood, obtained in a trial of the OX40 agonist ivuxolimab.

The CDR3 coding sequence is TGTGCCAGCAGTTTACTCCGGTCCGGGGAGCTGTTTTTT. Protein: CASSLLRSGELFF. V usage is TRBV28 and J usage is TRBJ2-2; D unclear. Trimming removed 2 bases from V and 6 bases from J, with 7 bases in between. Germline V lookup: CDR1 MDHEN, CDR2 SYDVKM. This CDR3 spans 13 amino acids.